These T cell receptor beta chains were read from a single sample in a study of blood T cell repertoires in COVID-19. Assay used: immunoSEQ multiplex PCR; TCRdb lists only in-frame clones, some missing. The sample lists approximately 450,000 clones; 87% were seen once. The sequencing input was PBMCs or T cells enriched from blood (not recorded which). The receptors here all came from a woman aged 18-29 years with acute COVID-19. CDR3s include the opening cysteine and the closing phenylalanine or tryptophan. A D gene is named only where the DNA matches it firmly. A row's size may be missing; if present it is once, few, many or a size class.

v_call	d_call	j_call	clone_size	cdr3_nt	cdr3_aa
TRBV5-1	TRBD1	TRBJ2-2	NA	TGCGCCAGCAGCTTTAATTTCGGGACAGCCACCGGGGAGCTGTTTTTT	CASSFNFGTATGELFF
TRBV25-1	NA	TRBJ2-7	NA	TGTGCCACCCTTTCGACTCGGGTCTCGGGCTACGAGCAGTACTTC	CATLSTRVSGYEQYF
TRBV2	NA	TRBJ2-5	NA	TGTGCCAGCAGTGAAGGGCAGGGGGGAAAGACCCAGTACTTC	CASSEGQGGKTQYF
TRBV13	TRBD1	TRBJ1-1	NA	TGTGCCAGCAGCTTATCACAGGGGCTGAACACTGAAGCTTTCTTT	CASSLSQGLNTEAFF
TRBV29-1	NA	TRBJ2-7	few	TGCAGCGTTGCAACAGGGAGCTCCTACGAGCAGTACTTC	CSVATGSSYEQYF
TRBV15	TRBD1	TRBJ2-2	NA	TGTGCCACCAGCAGAGACTACAGGGGGCCGGCCACCGGGGAGCTGTTTTTT	CATSRDYRGPATGELFF
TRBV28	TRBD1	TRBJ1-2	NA	TGTGCCAGCAAGGGGTACAGGGGGGATGGCTACACCTTC	CASKGYRGDGYTF
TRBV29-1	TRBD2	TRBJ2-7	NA	TGCAGCGTGGGTGCCGCGCCAGCGGGAGTTACCTACGAGCAGTACTTC	CSVGAAPAGVTYEQYF
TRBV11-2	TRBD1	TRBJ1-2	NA	TGTGCCAGCAGCATCTTCGGGACAGAATATTATGGCTACACCTTC	CASSIFGTEYYGYTF
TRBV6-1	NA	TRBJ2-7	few	TGTGCCAGCAGTGAATTGTCTCAGGGATGGAACGAGCAGTACTTC	CASSELSQGWNEQYF
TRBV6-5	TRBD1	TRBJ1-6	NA	TGTGCCAGCGGGACAGGGACGAATTCACCCCTCCACTTT	CASGTGTNSPLHF
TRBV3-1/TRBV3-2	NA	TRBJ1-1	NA	TGTGCCAGCAGCCAAGCCTGGGGGGGTACTGAAGCTTTCTTT	CASSQAWGGTEAFF
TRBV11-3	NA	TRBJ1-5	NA	TGTGCCAGCAGCCAGAGGGGGGGGCCCCAGCATTTT	CASSQRGGPQHF
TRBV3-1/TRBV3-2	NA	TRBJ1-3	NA	TGTGCCAGCAGCCTCTTTAGCCGGGCTGGAAACACCATATATTTT	CASSLFSRAGNTIYF
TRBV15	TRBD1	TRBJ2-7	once	TGTGCCACCGGACAGGGGTCTGGCTACGAGCAGTACTTC	CATGQGSGYEQYF
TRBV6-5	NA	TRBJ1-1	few	TGTGCCAGCAGTTACTCCCGGACAGTTGAAGCTTTCTTT	CASSYSRTVEAFF
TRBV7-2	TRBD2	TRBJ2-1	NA	TGTGCCAGCAGCCTCAGAACTCTAGCGGGAGCCGAGCAGTTCTTC	CASSLRTLAGAEQFF
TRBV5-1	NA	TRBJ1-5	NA	TGCGCCAGCAGCCGCGCGGGGGGTCAGCCCCAGCATTTT	CASSRAGGQPQHF
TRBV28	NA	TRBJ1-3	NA	TGTGGCTCGGGTCTTTCCGGAAACACCATATATTTT	CGSGLSGNTIYF
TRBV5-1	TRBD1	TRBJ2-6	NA	TGCGCCAGCAGCTTAGAGGACAGGGGAAAAAGCGCCCTGACTTTC	CASSLEDRGKSALTF
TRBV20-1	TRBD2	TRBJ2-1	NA	TGCAGTGCGGCACGCGGGGGGTTCCAGTTCTTC	CSAARGGFQFF
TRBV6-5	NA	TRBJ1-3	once	TGTGCCAGCAGGGACACCGGAGCAGGAAACACCATATATTTT	CASRDTGAGNTIYF
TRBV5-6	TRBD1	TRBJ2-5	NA	TGTGCCAGCAGCTCGAGGGGGACAGGGTGGGAAGAGACCCAGTACTTC	CASSSRGTGWEETQYF
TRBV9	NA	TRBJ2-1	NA	TGTGCCAGCAGCGTAGGGGGACTTTACAATGAGCAGTTCTTC	CASSVGGLYNEQFF
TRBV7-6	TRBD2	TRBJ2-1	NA	TGTGCCAGCAGCTTTGGGACTAGCGGGAGGAGTCTCTACAATGAGCAGTTCTTC	CASSFGTSGRSLYNEQFF
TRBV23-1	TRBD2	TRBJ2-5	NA	TGCGCCAGCAGGAGACCCGGGACTAGAAACCAAGAGACCCAGTACTTC	CASRRPGTRNQETQYF
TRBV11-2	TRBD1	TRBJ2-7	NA	TGTGCCAGCAGCCCGGGACAGCTTTTGCTCTACTACGAGCAGTACTTC	CASSPGQLLLYYEQYF
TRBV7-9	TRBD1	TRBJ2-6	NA	TGTGCCAGCAGCTGGACAGGGACCTCTGGGGCCAACGTCCTGACTTTC	CASSWTGTSGANVLTF
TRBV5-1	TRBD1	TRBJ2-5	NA	TGCGCCAGCAGCTCGGGACAGGGAAGGGAGACCCAGTACTTC	CASSSGQGRETQYF
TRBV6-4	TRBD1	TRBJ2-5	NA	TGTGCCAGCAGTCCCGGACAGGGGGGGACCCAGTACTTC	CASSPGQGGTQYF
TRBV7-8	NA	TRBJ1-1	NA	TGTGCCAGCAGCTTACTTGGCAGGGGTTTGAACACTGAAGCTTTCTTT	CASSLLGRGLNTEAFF
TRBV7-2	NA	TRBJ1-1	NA	TGTGCCAGCAGTTACAGGGAAACTGAAGCTTTCTTT	CASSYRETEAFF
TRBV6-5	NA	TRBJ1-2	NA	TGTGCCAGCCCCATCGGAGGCTATGGCTACACCTTC	CASPIGGYGYTF
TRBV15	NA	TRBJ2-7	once	TGTGCCACCAGCAGAGATGAGGGTTCGCAGTACTTC	CATSRDEGSQYF
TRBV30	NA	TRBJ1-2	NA	TGTGCCTGGAGCGGGGGGTCCTATGGCTACACCTTC	CAWSGGSYGYTF
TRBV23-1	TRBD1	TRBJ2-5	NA	TGCGCCAGCAGTCAAGGGACAGGGGGCTTCGAGACCCAGTACTTC	CASSQGTGGFETQYF
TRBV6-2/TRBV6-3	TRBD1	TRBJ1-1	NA	TGTGCCAGCAGTGCGGGACAGGGAGTTGAAGCTTTCTTT	CASSAGQGVEAFF
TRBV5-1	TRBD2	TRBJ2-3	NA	TGCGCCAGCAGCTTGGGAAGCGGGGGGAAAGCAGATACGCAGTATTTT	CASSLGSGGKADTQYF
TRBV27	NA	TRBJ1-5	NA	TGTGCCAGCAGTCCTGGGGCTAATCAGCCCCAGCATTTT	CASSPGANQPQHF
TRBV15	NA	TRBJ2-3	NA	TGTGCCACCAGCCAGGGGCGCACAGATACGCAGTATTTT	CATSQGRTDTQYF
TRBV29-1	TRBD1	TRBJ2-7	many	TGCAGCGTTGAACGAGGGGACAGCTCCTACGAGCAGTACTTC	CSVERGDSSYEQYF
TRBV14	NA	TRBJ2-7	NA	TGTGCCAGCAGCTCCGGGACTCTTTCCTACGAGCAGTACTTC	CASSSGTLSYEQYF
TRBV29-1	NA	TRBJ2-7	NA	TGCAGCGTCCGCAGGGTTTCCTACGAGCAGTACTTC	CSVRRVSYEQYF
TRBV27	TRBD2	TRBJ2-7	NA	TGTGCCAGCAGCCCCGGGACTAGCGGGAACTCCTACGAGCAGTACTTC	CASSPGTSGNSYEQYF
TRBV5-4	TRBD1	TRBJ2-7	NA	TGTGCCAGCAGCACCGGGACAGGTTCCTACGAGCAGTACTTC	CASSTGTGSYEQYF